The next 18 T cell receptor beta chains were all read from a single sample in a study of blood T cell repertoires in COVID-19 (dated by TCRdb to 2020 to 2021). The library was obtained by the immunoSEQ multiplex PCR assay. TCRdb retrieved this table from immuneACCESS and kept in-frame rearrangements only. Not all clones are present; in checked studies, unresolved V genes account for under half, and no reason is known for the remainder. In this sample the table shows roughly 200,000 clones, roughly nine tenths of which occur a single time. The ten largest clones take up about 3.1% of the sample. The sequenced sample consisted of PBMCs or T cells enriched from blood (not recorded which). The receptor source for this set is a woman aged 45-65 years in a cohort exposed to, infected with or recovered from COVID-19 (not recorded which).

The chain carries TRBV13 and TRBJ2-3; a weak D match, TRBD1 (6 bases). The germline gives CDR1 PRHDT, CDR2 FYEKMQ (reference sequence). Trimming took 5 bases from V and 3 from J, leaving 12 bases between them. The CDR3 extends over 14 amino acids. CDR3 nucleotides: TGTGCCAGCAGCGAAACAGGGTATACAGATACGCAGTATTTT. Its translation is CASSETGYTDTQYF.

This chain uses TRBV6-2 or TRBV6-3 with TRBJ2-5, with D possibly being TRBD2 (7 bases). The CDR3 is made up of 15 amino acids. In germline, CDR1 is MNHEY, CDR2 SVGEGT. Trimming removed 6 bases from V and 1 base from J, with 15 bases in between. The CDR3 region is CASRYTRGLQETQYF. The DNA of the CDR3 is TGTGCCAGCAGGTACACGCGGGGGCTCCAAGAGACCCAGTACTTC.

The chain employs TRBV7-9 and TRBJ1-2, with TRBD1 as a possible D gene (6 bases). Trimming removed 3 bases at V and 2 bases at J, with 13 bases between. This CDR3 has 15 residues. Germline lookup yields CDR1 SEHNR and CDR2 FQNEAQ (reference sequence). In DNA form, the CDR3 reads TGTGCCAGCAGCTTTATGGACAGAGACAACTATGGCTACACCTTC. This sequence encodes CASSFMDRDNYGYTF.

The V call is TRBV5-1, the J call TRBJ2-1; D not certain. Trimming removed 5 bases from V and 0 bases from J, with 9 bases in between. CDR1 is SGHRS, CDR2 YFSETQ, per germline. CDR3 length: 14 residues. The CDR3 bases are TGCGCCAGCAGAAGAGAGATCTCCTACAATGAGCAGTTCTTC. It encodes CASRREISYNEQFF.

The chain links TRBV20-1 to TRBJ2-5; 7 nucleotides match TRBD2. CDR1 is DFQATT and CDR2 is SNEGSKA in the germline V gene (reference sequence). This CDR3 is 13 amino acids long. V was pared by 3 bases and J by 3 bases, with 4 bases of the junction left unmatched. CDR3 region: CSASLAGKETQYF. DNA for the CDR3: TGCAGTGCTAGTTTAGCGGGCAAAGAGACCCAGTACTTC.

This clone was found a few times. CDR3 amino acids: CASSDRRVGSTEAFF. DNA of the CDR3: TGTGCCAGCAGTGATCGGCGGGTAGGGAGCACTGAAGCTTTCTTT. The rearrangement joins TRBV2 to TRBJ1-1; no clear D. Trimming pared 3 bases from V and 4 bases from J, leaving 15 bases between. The CDR3 has 15 residues. Germline assignment: CDR1 SNHLY and CDR2 FYNNEI. The whole variable domain, filled in from reference TRBV2 and TRBJ1-1, reads EPEVTQTPSHQVTQMGQEVILRCVPISNHLYFYWYRQILGQKVEFLVSFYNNEISEKSEIFDDQFSVERPDGSNFTLKIRSTKLEDSAMYFCASSDRRVGSTEAFFGQGTRLTVV.

The chain carries TRBV5-8 and TRBJ1-3, with D perhaps matching TRBD1 (5 bases). CDR1 and CDR2 (germline): SGHTS, YDEGEE. The germline V and J ends were trimmed by 0 bases and 0 bases, with 10 bases remaining between them. This CDR3 spans 16 amino acids. DNA of the CDR3: TGTGCCAGCAGCTTGGGGGTGGACATCTCTGGAAACACCATATATTTT. Translation: CASSLGVDISGNTIYF. The full variable domain, completed using reference TRBV5-8 and TRBJ1-3, is EAGVTQSPTHLIKTRGQQATLRCSPISGHTSVYWYQQALGLGLQFLLWYDEGEERNRGNFPPRFSGRQFPNYSSELNVNALELEDSALYLCASSLGVDISGNTIYFGEGSWLTVV.

The rearrangement uses TRBV4-1 and TRBJ2-3; 8 bases fit TRBD2. The CDR3 loop spans 18 amino acids. With V trimmed by 0 bases and J by 5 bases, 13 bases remained unmatched. The V gene's germline CDR1 is MGHRA and CDR2 YSYEKL. CDR3 sequence: CASSQDHPNGGAKDTQYF. The CDR3 DNA sequence: TGCGCCAGCAGCCAAGATCACCCTAACGGGGGGGCCAAAGATACGCAGTATTTT.

In its sample, this clone was seen many times. The gene calls are TRBV7-9 and TRBJ2-7, with TRBD1 as a possible D gene (5 bases). The germline CDR1 and CDR2 sequences are SEHNR and FQNEAQ (reference sequence). V shed 3 bases and J shed 3 bases, with 12 bases lying between them. The CDR3 spans 14 residues. CDR3 DNA sequence: TGTGCCAGCAGCTTGTCAGGGATAAACTACGAGCAGTACTTC. This sequence encodes CASSLSGINYEQYF.

The V and J genes are TRBV5-8 and TRBJ2-2, with D possibly TRBD1 on 6 matching bases. The germline V and J ends were trimmed by 1 base and 7 bases, with 11 bases remaining between them. Per the germline V gene, CDR1 is SGHTS and CDR2 is YDEGEE. CDR3 length: 14 residues. This CDR3 is CASSLNRAGGELFF. The CDR3 bases are TGTGCCAGCAGCTTGAACAGGGCGGGCGGGGAGCTGTTTTTT.

The chain uses TRBV18 and TRBJ1-1; D ambiguous. Germline V gene data show CDR1 as KGHSH and CDR2 as LQKENI. This CDR3 contains 13 residues. V was clipped by 6 bases and J by 6 bases, with 14 bases between them. The CDR3 reads CASSGSRGAEAFF. The CDR3 DNA reads as TGTGCCAGCTCGGGGTCACGCGGGGCTGAAGCTTTCTTT.

This chain connects TRBV28 to TRBJ2-5, with 7 bases aligning to TRBD1. The ends lost 5 bases at V and 0 bases at J; junction bases unmatched: 6. The CDR3 consists of 15 residues. Germline V lookup: CDR1 MDHEN, CDR2 SYDVKM. CDR3 DNA sequence: TGTGCCAGCAGTCCGCTGACAGGGAACCAAGAGACCCAGTACTTC. It encodes CASSPLTGNQETQYF.

J is TRBJ1-5 and V is TRBV6-5; 7 bases align to TRBD1. The V gene's germline CDR1 is MNHEY and CDR2 SVGAGI. V was clipped by 8 bases and J by 0 bases; unmatched bases: 7. CDR3 length equals 15 residues. The CDR3 DNA sequence: TGTGCCAGCTCCGGGACAGCATATAGCAATCAGCCCCAGCATTTT. Protein product: CASSGTAYSNQPQHF.

The J gene is TRBJ2-2, the V gene TRBV6-5; tentatively, D is TRBD2 (5 bases). Trimming stripped 7 bases from V and 0 bases from J, with 9 bases between. The germline V gene has CDR1 MNHEY and CDR2 SVGAGI. The CDR3 is made up of 14 amino acids. DNA for the CDR3: TGTGCCAGCATGAGACTAACGAACACCGGGGAGCTGTTTTTT. Its protein product is CASMRLTNTGELFF.

The chain links TRBV6-5 to TRBJ1-2; 7 bases map to TRBD1. The germline gives CDR1 MNHEY, CDR2 SVGAGI. The CDR3 covers 15 residues. Trimming removed 7 bases from V and 2 bases from J; junction bases left unmatched: 10. The CDR3, as DNA: TGTGCCAGCACCCACTGGGGGGACAGAAACTATGGCTACACCTTC. Translation: CASTHWGDRNYGYTF.

The rearrangement uses TRBV4-2 and TRBJ1-6; weak D call: TRBD1 (5 bases). With 3 bases removed from V and 15 bases from J, the gap between germline ends came to 21 bases. This CDR3 is built from 15 residues. The germline V gene has CDR1 LGHNA and CDR2 YNFKEQ. This chain's CDR3 is CASSQGGQGPRDLHF. In DNA, the CDR3 is TGTGCCAGCAGCCAGGGTGGGCAGGGCCCTAGGGACCTCCACTTT.

The chain has TRBV7-3 and TRBJ2-3, with 8 bases that match TRBD2. Germline CDR1 is SGHTA and CDR2 is FQGTGA. J gave up 2 bases and V 5 bases, and 6 bases lay outside the gene matches. The CDR3 consists of 15 residues. CDR3 residues: CASSAGTSYTDTQYF. The CDR3 DNA sequence: TGTGCCAGCAGCGCGGGGACTAGTTACACAGATACGCAGTATTTT.

The rearrangement joins TRBV7-2 to TRBJ2-2, with 11 bases matching TRBD1. Per germline, CDR1 SGHTA and CDR2 FQGNSA. This CDR3 is built from 17 residues. Unmatched junction bases numbered 8, after V lost 2 bases and J lost 6 bases. In nucleotides, the CDR3 is TGTGCCAGCAGCTTAATAGAAGGACAGGGGGCAGCCGGGGAGCTGTTTTTT. Protein: CASSLIEGQGAAGELFF.